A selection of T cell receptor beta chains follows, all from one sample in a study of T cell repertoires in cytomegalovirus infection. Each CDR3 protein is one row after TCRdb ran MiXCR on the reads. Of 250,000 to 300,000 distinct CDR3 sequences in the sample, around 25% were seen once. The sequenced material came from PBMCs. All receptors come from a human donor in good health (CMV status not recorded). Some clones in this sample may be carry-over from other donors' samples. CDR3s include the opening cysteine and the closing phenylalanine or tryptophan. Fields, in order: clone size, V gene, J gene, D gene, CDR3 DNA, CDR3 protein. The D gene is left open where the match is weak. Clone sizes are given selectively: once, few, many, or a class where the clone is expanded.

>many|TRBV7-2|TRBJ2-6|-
TGTGCCAGCAGCTTAAGTCTCGGGAATGGGGCCAACGTCCTGACTTTC
CASSLSLGNGANVLTF
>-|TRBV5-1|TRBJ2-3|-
TGCGCCAGCAGCTTAAACAGCCACACAGATACGCAGTATTTT
CASSLNSHTDTQYF
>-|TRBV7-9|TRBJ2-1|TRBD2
TGTGCCAGCAGCTTAGATATGGCGGGAGAGAATGAGCAGTTCTTC
CASSLDMAGENEQFF
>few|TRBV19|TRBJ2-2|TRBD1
TGTGCCAGTAGTAATGAGCCGGGACAGATCACCGGGGAGCTGTTTTTT
CASSNEPGQITGELFF
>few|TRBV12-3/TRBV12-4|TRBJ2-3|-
TGTGCCAGCAGGGTGCCAGGAACTAGCACAGATACGCAGTATTTT
CASRVPGTSTDTQYF
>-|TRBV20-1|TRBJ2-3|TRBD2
TGCAGTGCGGTGAGACTAGCGGGAGACCAAGATACGCAGTATTTT
CSAVRLAGDQDTQYF
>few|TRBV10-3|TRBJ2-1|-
TGTGCCATCAGTGAGTGGGAGACTAGTGTTGGAGAGCAGTTCTTC
CAISEWETSVGEQFF
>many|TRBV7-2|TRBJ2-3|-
TGTGCCAGCAACTACGGTGGAGATACGCAGTATTTT
CASNYGGDTQYF
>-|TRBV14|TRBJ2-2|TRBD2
TGTGCCAGCAGCCAAGACAGACTAGCGGGACTCACCGGGGAGCTGTTTTTT
CASSQDRLAGLTGELFF
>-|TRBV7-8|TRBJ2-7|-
TGTGCCAGCAGTTCCCGAGACGACGAGCAGTACTTC
CASSSRDDEQYF
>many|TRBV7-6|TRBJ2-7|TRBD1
TGTGCCAGCAGCACGGGGACAGGGGGCGTCTACGAGCAGTACTTC
CASSTGTGGVYEQYF
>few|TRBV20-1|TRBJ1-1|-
TGCAGTGCTAGTCAGGGTAACACTGAAGCTTTCTTT
CSASQGNTEAFF
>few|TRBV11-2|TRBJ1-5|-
TGTGCCAGCAGCTTTTACAGCGGTCAGCCCCAGCATTTT
CASSFYSGQPQHF
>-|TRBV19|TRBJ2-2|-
TGTGCCAGTGTGCCGGGACAGAACACCGGGGAGCTGTTTTTT
CASVPGQNTGELFF
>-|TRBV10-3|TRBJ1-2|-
TGTGCCATCAGTGCGCAGGGGAGTGGCTACACCTTC
CAISAQGSGYTF
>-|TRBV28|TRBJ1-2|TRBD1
TGTGCCAGCAGGCCCACAGGGGGGGTTTATGGCTACACCTTC
CASRPTGGVYGYTF
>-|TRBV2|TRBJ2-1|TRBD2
TGTGCCAGCAGTGAACTAGCGGGGGGCAAACAAGGCGAGCAGTTCTTC
CASSELAGGKQGEQFF